In this sample, the clone carrying this T cell receptor (beta chain) turned up many times. The sample belongs to a study of T cells in Graves' hyperthyroidism and ophthalmopathy. V gave up 6 bases and J gave up 2 bases, with 23 bases separating them. The CDR3 is 17 amino acids. In germline, CDR1 is MNHNS, CDR2 SASEGT. The blood sample predates any ophthalmopathy symptoms, coming from first hyperthyroidism diagnosis. TCR beta CDR3 regions were amplified from RNA. HTBI primers were used for first-round RT-PCR of the TCR CDR3. Using its own MiXCR run on the multiplex PCR reads, TCRdb lists one record per CDR3 protein. The table includes hundreds of thousands of distinct CDR3 sequences, roughly 14% detected once.

Sequencing was done on a sample of blood. This clonotype was sampled from a woman aged 25 to 39 with Graves' hyperthyroidism that later progressed to Graves' ophthalmopathy. The genes are TRBV6-1 and TRBJ2-7; no definite D call. This CDR3 reads CASSPGNGLLRAYEQYF. CDR3 coding DNA: TGTGCCAGCAGCCCAGGCAATGGGCTCCTTAGGGCCTACGAGCAGTACTTC.